The T cell receptor (beta chain) described here comes from a study of Ad26.COV2.S vaccination and SARS-CoV-2 variants (dated by TCRdb to about 2021). For the wider study: Donors in the vaccine arm were drawn from COV1001, a phase I-IIa trial of Ad26.COV2.S in healthy adults that was multicentre, randomized, double-blind and placebo-controlled. The TCR-sequenced set comprised about 30 samples: around 20 Ad26.COV2.S vaccine recipients, 5 placebo recipients and 8 SARS-CoV-2 convalescent individuals. The specificity and breadth of SARS-CoV-2-reactive T cell receptors after Ad26.COV2.S vaccination were assessed by TCRbeta repertoire sequencing. Ad26.COV2.S was administered intramuscularly at 5 x 10^10 or 1 x 10^11 viral particles, either as a single shot or as two shots given 56 days apart. Blinding of investigators to trial group allocation was maintained during experiments and outcome assessment. Trial participants were randomized into five groups of five: low-dose or high-dose Ad26.COV2.S given once or twice, or placebo on both occasions.

Results the study describes overall, beyond this receptor: After vaccination, spike-specific CD8+ and CD4+ T cell responses were reported to show substantial breadth. The authors noted that the TCR breadth and depth analyses may have underestimated total T cell responses. Vaccine and placebo recipients had comparable non-spike TCR breadth, which fits with the vaccine containing only spike. The study was not powered to compare responses between vaccine doses or regimens. Ad26.COV2.S recipients had higher spike-specific TCR breadth than placebo recipients (P = 0.0014).

Reading the label with the study, this specimen's treatment or condition is: 15 to 20 received Ad26.COV2.S at low or high dose, single or two shots; roughly five received placebo; per-sample allocation not given. For vaccine and placebo recipients, repertoires were sequenced using samples collected on day 63 after the first injection. In Cohort 1b, around 23 adults aged 18-55 years were enrolled at a single site in Boston, USA, between 29 July and 7 August 2020. Ad26.COV2.S was a replication-incompetent adenovirus type 26 vector expressing a prefusion-stabilized SARS-CoV-2 spike protein from the original Wuhan strain. To note about this clone: No antigen is known for it. The record has no base qualities; no much larger clone is one base away.

Its CDR3 holds 16 amino acids, cysteine through phenylalanine. Only the CDR3 portion is preserved as DNA: 48 bases, with reading frame beginning at the first base. V is cut back by 1 base and J by 0 bases, with 3 bases in the junction unmatched. The germline V gene provides CDR1 SGHAT and CDR2 FQNNGV. The immunoSEQ Assay was used to sequence TCRbeta CDR3 regions. After extraction, genomic DNA underwent amplification by bias-controlled multiplex PCR, followed by high-throughput sequencing. The original methods were these. To quantify the absolute abundance of every unique TCRbeta CDR3 region, sequences were collapsed and filtered. T cell fraction was estimated by normalizing TCRbeta template counts to usable DNA, which was measured by amplifying reference genes present in all nucleated cells. Repertoire TCRs were annotated as SARS-CoV-2-specific by exact matching of V gene, CDR3 amino acid sequence and J gene to a known reactive TCR set. The reference SARS-CoV-2 TCR set was derived from MIRA and filtered for enrichment in COVID-19-positive ImmuneCODE repertoires, a step that removed public or cross-reactive TCRs. Using the MIRA antigens, annotated TCRs were further analysed by specific ORF or by position within an ORF. Depth was the summed frequency of annotated unique rearrangements, while breadth was defined as annotated unique rearrangements over total unique productive rearrangements. Two-sided Wilcoxon rank-sum tests were used to compare TCR breadth between groups. Entries here come from immuneACCESS through TCRdb and include only in-frame sequences with V and J called. Some clones fail to appear in such tables; in the studies checked, an unresolved V gene covers under half of the shortfall, and the cause of the remainder is unknown. Clone size and the V and J calls come from that table; the DNA yielded D and trimming. Within this sample are 400,000 to 450,000 clones, with 80% to 95% of them counted one time only. The ten largest account for about 12% of the sample.

This receptor was taken from a person aged 18-65 years who received the Ad26.COV2.S COVID-19 vaccine or a placebo. The rearrangement joined TRBV11-2 to TRBJ2-3; the central 8 bases match TRBD2. This material consisted of peripheral blood, taken in a trial of Ad26.COV2.S vaccine versus placebo. The DNA sequence is TGTGCCAGCAGCTTAGGGGCTAGCGGGAGCACAGATACGCAGTATTTT. It codes for CASSLGASGSTDTQYF.